The present T cell receptor (beta chain) was sequenced within a study of cytomegalovirus exposure and HLA in healthy donors. Unmatched junction bases numbered 10, after V lost 0 bases and J lost 12 bases. The CDR3 has 15 amino acids. Germline V CDR1 and CDR2: SNHLY, FYNNEI. As to this clone: Its antigen is unknown.

Study conclusions and caveats: It was reported that the classifier diagnosed cytomegalovirus status with high specificity and sensitivity in both the original and validation cohorts. A missense DCLRE1C variant was associated with V- and J-gene trimming of TCR beta chains in a later analysis, and an independent cohort replicated the association. Near-uniform donor sequencing depth was presumed by presence/absence analyses. A list of 164 TCR beta chains associated with cytomegalovirus was given.

60 Vbeta and 13 Jbeta primers were used in PCR. The assay was immunoSEQ multiplex PCR, and TCRdb's table has in-frame clones only and misses some. The sample has around 150,000 clones; roughly 76% are singletons. The source is a man in his sixties in good health and CMV-seronegative. Material for sequencing was PBMCs. V is TRBV2 and J is TRBJ2-1; 8 positions agree with TRBD1. The CDR3 sequence is CASSEAETGALRQFF. CDR3 DNA sequence: TGTGCCAGCAGTGAAGCGGAGACAGGGGCCCTTAGGCAGTTCTTC.